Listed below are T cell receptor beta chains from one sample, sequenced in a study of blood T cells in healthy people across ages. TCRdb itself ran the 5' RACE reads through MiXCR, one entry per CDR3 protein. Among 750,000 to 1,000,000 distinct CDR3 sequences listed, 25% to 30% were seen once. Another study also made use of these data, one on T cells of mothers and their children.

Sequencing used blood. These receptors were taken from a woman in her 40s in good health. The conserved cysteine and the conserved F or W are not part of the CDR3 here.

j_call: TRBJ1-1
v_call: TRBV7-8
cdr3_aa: ASSVQGVAEAF

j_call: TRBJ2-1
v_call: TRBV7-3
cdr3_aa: ASSLLGGLGNEQF

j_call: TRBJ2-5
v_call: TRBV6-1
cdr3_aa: ASSEGGLAGGLETQY

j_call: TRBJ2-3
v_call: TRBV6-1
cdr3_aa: ASSGLGSDTQY

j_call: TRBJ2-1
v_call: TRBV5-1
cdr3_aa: ASSSEWTRAYNEQF

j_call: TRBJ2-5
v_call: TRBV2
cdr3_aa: AGGTAGTQY

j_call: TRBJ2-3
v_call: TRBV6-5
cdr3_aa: ASRDRATDTQY

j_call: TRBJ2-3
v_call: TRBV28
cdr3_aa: ASSPDPTDTQY

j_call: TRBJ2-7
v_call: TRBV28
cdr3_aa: ASSFGTARYEQY

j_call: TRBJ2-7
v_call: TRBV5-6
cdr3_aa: ASSIGTEVY

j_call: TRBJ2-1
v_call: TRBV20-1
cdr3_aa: SARVSVSGEQF

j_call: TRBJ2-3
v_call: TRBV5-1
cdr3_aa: ASSSSRGRDTQY

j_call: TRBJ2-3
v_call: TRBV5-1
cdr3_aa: ASSSQAGAFTDTQY

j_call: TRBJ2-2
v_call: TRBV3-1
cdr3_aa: ASSQDLVTGELF

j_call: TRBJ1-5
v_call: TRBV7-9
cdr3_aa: ASSATAQPQH

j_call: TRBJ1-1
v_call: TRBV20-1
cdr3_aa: SAPDRTRAF

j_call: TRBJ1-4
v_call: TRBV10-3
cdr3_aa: AISESSFSDTLF

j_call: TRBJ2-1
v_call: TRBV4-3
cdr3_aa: ASSQAGASYNEQF

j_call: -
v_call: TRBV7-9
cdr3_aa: ASSLVVNIQY

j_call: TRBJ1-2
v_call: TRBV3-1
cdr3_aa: ASRNRGAYGYT

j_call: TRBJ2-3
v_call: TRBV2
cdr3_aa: ASSDVGRTDTQY

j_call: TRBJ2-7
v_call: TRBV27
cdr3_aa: ASSLGTGRHYEQY

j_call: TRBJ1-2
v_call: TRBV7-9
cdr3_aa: ASSVKEAPNYGYT

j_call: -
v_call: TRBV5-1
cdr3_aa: ASSSVTGQETQY

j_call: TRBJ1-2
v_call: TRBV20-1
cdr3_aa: SARTRDRYGYT

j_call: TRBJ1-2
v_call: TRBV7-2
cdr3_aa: ASGLAYYGYT

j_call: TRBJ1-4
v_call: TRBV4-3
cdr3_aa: ASSQTPEGRNEKLF

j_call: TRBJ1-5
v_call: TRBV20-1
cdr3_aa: SARERTGGYNQPQH

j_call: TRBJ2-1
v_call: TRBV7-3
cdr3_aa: ASSSGRDNEQF

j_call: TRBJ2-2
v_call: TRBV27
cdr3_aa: ASSPYREGLSGELF

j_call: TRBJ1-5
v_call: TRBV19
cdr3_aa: ASTSTGGPQPQH

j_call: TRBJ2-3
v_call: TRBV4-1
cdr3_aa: ASRPPGGRSDTQY

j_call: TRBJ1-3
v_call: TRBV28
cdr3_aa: AVVGNTIY

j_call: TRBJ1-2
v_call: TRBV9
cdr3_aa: ASSSDRGATNYGYT

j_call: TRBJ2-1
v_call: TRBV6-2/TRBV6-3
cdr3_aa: ASSPKLAVAYNEQF

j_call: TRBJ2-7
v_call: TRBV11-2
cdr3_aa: ASLTGVGSYEQY

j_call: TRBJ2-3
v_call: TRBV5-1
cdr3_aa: ASSLATTGHNTDTQY